Listed here are 32 T cell receptor beta chains from one sample, sequenced in a study of blood T cell repertoires in COVID-19. The data were produced by immunoSEQ multiplex PCR, yet TCRdb's version contains in-frame clones alone and is incomplete. The data contain 200,000 to 300,000 clones, around 82% of them singletons. The material sequenced was peripheral blood. These receptors were collected from a human donor in a cohort sampled during active COVID-19.

J is TRBJ2-7 and V is TRBV25-1, with TRBD2 matching 13 bases. The CDR3 has 15 residues. Germline V CDR1 and CDR2: MGHDK, SYGVNS. After removal of 4 bases from V and 5 bases from J, the junction contained 5 bases not matched to a gene. CDR3 sequence: CASSGLAGGLDEQYF. The CDR3 coding sequence is TGTGCCAGCAGTGGACTAGCGGGAGGATTGGACGAGCAGTACTTC.

V is TRBV27 and J is TRBJ1-6, with D possibly being TRBD1 (5 bases). This CDR3 region has 13 residues. Germline lookup yields CDR1 MNHEY and CDR2 SMNVEV (reference sequence). V gave up 4 bases and J gave up 14 bases, with 15 bases separating them. The CDR3 region has the DNA TGTGCCAGCAGTTACCAGGGTGCTACATCCCTCCACTTT. This encodes CASSYQGATSLHF.

In this sample, this clone turned up a few times. The rearrangement links TRBV7-9 to TRBJ2-2; D might be TRBD1 (5 bases). Germline V CDR1 and CDR2: SEHNR, FQNEAQ (reference sequence). There are 15 residues in the CDR3. V was trimmed by 2 bases and J by 2 bases, leaving 9 bases between them. The CDR3 protein is CASSLRQPNTGELFF. CDR3 DNA sequence: TGTGCCAGCAGCTTAAGACAGCCAAACACCGGGGAGCTGTTTTTT.

The chain carries TRBV27 and TRBJ2-1; 7 positions agree with TRBD2. This CDR3 comprises 12 residues. J lost 9 bases, V lost 8 bases, and 7 bases had no gene match. Germline loops: CDR1 MNHEY, CDR2 SMNVEV (reference sequence). The CDR3 sequence is CASGWEGGEQFF. The CDR3 bases are TGTGCCAGCGGCTGGGAGGGCGGTGAGCAGTTCTTC.

The rearrangement uses TRBV19 and TRBJ2-3; 14 positions match TRBD2. The CDR3 loop spans 15 amino acids. Germline CDR1 is LNHDA and CDR2 is SQIVND (reference sequence). With 3 bases clipped from V and 7 bases from J, the junction kept 3 bases outside the gene matches. CDR3 residues: CASSMGLAGAYTQYF. Here the CDR3 DNA reads TGTGCCAGTAGTATGGGACTAGCGGGGGCTTATACGCAGTATTTT.

The chain has TRBV6-5 and TRBJ1-5; TRBD1 matches 9 bases. The germline gives CDR1 MNHEY, CDR2 SVGAGI. The length of the CDR3 is 14 residues. With V trimmed by 4 bases and J by 5 bases, 3 bases remained unmatched. CDR3 bases: TGTGCCAGCAGTTTACAGGGGGCCCATCAGCCCCAGCATTTT. It translates to CASSLQGAHQPQHF.

The rearrangement uses TRBV27 and TRBJ2-3, with TRBD1 identical over 7 bases. Per the germline V gene, CDR1 is MNHEY and CDR2 is SMNVEV (reference sequence). V shed 5 bases and J 7 bases; nucleotides not matched to a gene: 6. This CDR3 spans 13 amino acids. The CDR3: CASSAPTGNTQYF. The CDR3 region has the DNA TGTGCCAGCAGTGCCCCGACAGGGAATACGCAGTATTTT.

This chain connects TRBV27 to TRBJ2-3; TRBD2 matches at 9 bases. Germline V gene data show CDR1 as MNHEY and CDR2 as SMNVEV (reference sequence). The CDR3 runs to 12 residues. Trimming cost V 3 bases and J 12 bases; bases outside gene matches: 4. The CDR3 sequence is CASSFNSGSQYF. For the CDR3, the DNA is TGTGCCAGCAGTTTTAATAGCGGGAGCCAGTATTTT.

The V and J genes are TRBV5-6 and TRBJ2-7; TRBD2 matches 8 bases. The CDR3 contains 16 residues. J was trimmed by 1 base and V by 4 bases; bases with no gene match: 10. CDR1 is SGHDT and CDR2 is YYEEEE in the germline V gene. The CDR3 DNA reads TGTGCCAGCAGCCCGGTCGCGGGAGGTGAATCCTACGAGCAGTACTTC. Translated: CASSPVAGGESYEQYF.

This clone was detected only a few times. The V and J genes are TRBV5-4 and TRBJ2-5; 9 bases are shared with TRBD1. V shed 2 bases and J 5 bases; nucleotides not matched to a gene: 4. From germline, CDR1 is SGHNT and CDR2 YYREEE (reference sequence). This CDR3 spans 14 amino acids. The CDR3 sequence is CASSLGDRVETQYF. The DNA of the CDR3 is TGTGCCAGCAGCTTAGGGGACAGGGTTGAGACCCAGTACTTC. Using reference TRBV5-4 and TRBJ2-5 for the parts outside the CDR3, the full variable domain is ETGVTQSPTHLIKTRGQQVTLRCSSQSGHNTVSWYQQALGQGPQFIFQYYREEENGRGNFPPRFSGLQFPNYSSELNVNALELDDSALYLCASSLGDRVETQYFGPGTRLLVL.

The chain has TRBV9 and TRBJ1-3; 7 bases are a match to TRBD1. CDR3 length: 16 amino acids. The V and J ends lost 0 bases and 0 bases, in that order; junction bases with no gene match: 3. In germline, CDR1 is SGDLS, CDR2 YYNGEE. In DNA form, the CDR3 reads TGTGCCAGCAGCGTAGCCCCAGGGGGCTCTGGAAACACCATATATTTT. Translated, it gives CASSVAPGGSGNTIYF.

This sequence joins TRBV5-1 and TRBJ2-1; TRBD1 agrees at 10 bases. The germline gives CDR1 SGHRS, CDR2 YFSETQ. Unmatched junction bases numbered 2, after V lost 3 bases and J lost 2 bases. This CDR3 has 15 amino acids. The CDR3 DNA sequence: TGCGCCAGCAGCTCGGGACAGGGGACCTACAATGAGCAGTTCTTC. Residues: CASSSGQGTYNEQFF.

The count of this clone is one. The J gene is TRBJ2-2, the V gene TRBV3-1 (or the pseudogene TRBV3-2); 8 nucleotides match TRBD2. The V gene's germline CDR1 is LGHDT and CDR2 YNNKEL (reference sequence). This CDR3 comprises 15 residues. V shed 4 bases, J shed 4 bases, and the junction held 5 bases outside the gene matches. The CDR3 DNA follows: TGTGCCAGCAGCCTTAAGCGGGGGAGCACCGGGGAGCTGTTTTTT. This codes for CASSLKRGSTGELFF.

The chain recombines TRBV7-2 with TRBJ2-7, with 9 positions matching TRBD1. Germline assignment: CDR1 SGHTA and CDR2 FQGNSA. Trimming took 5 bases from V and 3 from J; bases not matched to a gene: 11. This CDR3 comprises 16 residues. In nucleotides, the CDR3 is TGTGCCAGCAGCCAGACGGGACAGGGTTGGGTCTACGAGCAGTACTTC. This codes for CASSQTGQGWVYEQYF.

In this sample, this clone turned up a few times. The chain recombines TRBV10-2 with TRBJ1-4; D not certain. CDR1 is WSHSY, CDR2 SAAADI, per germline. The CDR3 spans 13 residues. The V gene lost 3 bases and the J gene lost 7 bases, with 9 bases spanning the gap. For the CDR3, the DNA is TGCGCCAGCAGTGAACCCTTGAGTGAAAAACTGTTTTTT. This codes for CASSEPLSEKLFF.

V usage is TRBV6-6 and J usage is TRBJ1-5, with D hard to call. The V gene lost 5 bases and the J gene lost 2 bases, with 13 bases spanning the gap. This CDR3 is built from 15 residues. Germline V gene data show CDR1 as MNHNY and CDR2 as SVGAGI (reference sequence). The CDR3 DNA reads TGTGCCAGCAGTAACCAACGCGGGGGCAATCAGCCCCAGCATTTT. Translation gives CASSNQRGGNQPQHF.

V gene TRBV9 combines with J gene TRBJ2-7; 10 bases are a match to TRBD1. Per the germline V gene, CDR1 is SGDLS and CDR2 is YYNGEE. This CDR3 is 16 amino acids long. V dropped 1 base and J dropped 2; count of bases not matched to a gene: 6. As DNA, the CDR3 is TGTGCCAGCAGCGTACTCCCCGGGACAGGGGCCTACGAGCAGTACTTC. This sequence encodes CASSVLPGTGAYEQYF.

The gene calls are TRBV5-1 and TRBJ2-1; a weak D match, TRBD2 (6 bases). Germline V gene data show CDR1 as SGHRS and CDR2 as YFSETQ. The CDR3 is 15 amino acids. Trimming shortened V by 4 bases and J by 8 bases, and 19 bases separated the two germline ends. CDR3 sequence (DNA): TGCGCCAGCAGCCGGGACTCAGCAGTATTGGATGAGCAGTTCTTC. Protein sequence: CASSRDSAVLDEQFF.

This sequence joins TRBV2 and TRBJ1-2, with 9 bases fitting TRBD1. Trimming removed 8 bases from V and 6 bases from J; junction bases left unmatched: 7. Looked up from germline, CDR1 is SNHLY and CDR2 is FYNNEI. CDR3 size: 13 residues. The CDR3 sequence is CASRRDRDNGYTF. CDR3 coding DNA: TGTGCCAGCCGCCGGGACAGGGATAATGGCTACACCTTC.

This chain links TRBV28 with TRBJ1-4; possible D gene TRBD1, 6 bases. With 5 bases removed from V and 4 bases from J, the gap between germline ends came to 14 bases. Germline-derived CDR1 and CDR2 are MDHEN and SYDVKM. There are 15 residues in the CDR3. The CDR3 region is CASSHGQWSNEKLFF. The CDR3 DNA is TGTGCCAGCAGTCACGGACAGTGGAGTAATGAAAAACTGTTTTTT.

The chain couples TRBV19 to TRBJ2-7; 12 nucleotides agree with TRBD2. J was trimmed by 2 bases and V by 6 bases; bases with no gene match: 2. Germline V gene lookup returns CDR1 LNHDA and CDR2 SQIVND (reference sequence). The CDR3 sequence is 14 residues long. CDR3 DNA: TGTGCCAGTAGGCGACTAGCGGGAGCCTACGAGCAGTACTTC. Translated: CASRRLAGAYEQYF.

The J gene is TRBJ2-6, the V gene TRBV24-1; D is unclear. Trimming removed 7 bases at V and 0 bases at J, with 6 bases between. This CDR3 is built from 14 residues. The germline V gene encodes CDR1 KGHDR and CDR2 SFDVKD. The CDR3 protein is CATRLSSGANVLTF. The CDR3, as DNA: TGTGCCACCAGATTGAGCTCTGGGGCCAACGTCCTGACTTTC.

The gene calls are TRBV2 and TRBJ2-5; 11 bases map to TRBD2. This CDR3 comprises 15 residues. V shed 1 base and J 4 bases; nucleotides not matched to a gene: 2. Germline V gene sequence: CDR1 SNHLY, CDR2 FYNNEI. CDR3 nucleotide sequence: TGTGCCAGCAGTGAAGGACTAGCGGGGTCAGAGACCCAGTACTTC. Amino acid sequence: CASSEGLAGSETQYF.

Here the CDR3 reads CASSDKGLAGDTQYF. The CDR3 nucleotides are TGTGCCAGCAGCGATAAGGGCTTAGCGGGAGATACGCAGTATTTT. V gene TRBV3-1 (or the pseudogene TRBV3-2) combines with J gene TRBJ2-3; 7 bases are a match to TRBD2. CDR3 length: 15 residues. With V trimmed by 5 bases and J by 5 bases, 10 bases remained unmatched. CDR1 is LGHDT, CDR2 YNNKEL, per germline (reference sequence).

This chain joins TRBV4-1 and TRBJ1-3; TRBD1 aligns across 7 bases. Trimming cost V 0 bases and J 0 bases; bases outside gene matches: 11. Germline values: CDR1 MGHRA, CDR2 YSYEKL. CDR3 size: 19 residues. CDR3 DNA sequence: TGCGCCAGCAGCCAAGACTCGAGGGACAGACTGGCCTCTGGAAACACCATATATTTT. This translates into CASSQDSRDRLASGNTIYF.

The J gene is TRBJ2-7, the V gene TRBV18; TRBD1 aligns across 7 bases. The CDR3 is made up of 13 amino acids. Losses at the gene ends were 3 bases for V and 6 bases for J; bases not matched to a gene: 5. Per the germline V gene, CDR1 is KGHSH and CDR2 is LQKENI. In DNA, the CDR3 is TGTGCCAGCTCACCCCAGACAGGGAGCGAGCAGTACTTC. Residues: CASSPQTGSEQYF. Together with reference TRBV18 and TRBJ2-7, the CDR3 gives the full variable domain: NAGVMQNPRHLVRRRGQEARLRCSPMKGHSHVYWYRQLPEEGLKFMVYLQKENIIDESGMPKERFSAEFPKEGPSILRIQQVVRGDSAAYFCASSPQTGSEQYFGPGTRLTVT.

This chain uses TRBV6-5 with TRBJ2-2, with D uncertain. The V end lost 6 bases, the J end lost 8 bases, and 13 bases lay between the germline ends. The CDR3 is 13 residues long. Germline V lookup: CDR1 MNHEY, CDR2 SVGAGI. The CDR3 spells CASRGSVEGELFF. DNA for the CDR3: TGTGCCAGCAGGGGTTCCGTGGAGGGGGAGCTGTTTTTT.

This chain uses TRBV7-2 with TRBJ1-2, with D uncertain. V was clipped by 4 bases and J by 4 bases, with 10 bases between them. CDR1 and CDR2 (germline): SGHTA, FQGNSA. The CDR3 totals 13 residues. The CDR3 sequence is CASSYGLTYGYTF. The CDR3 DNA follows: TGTGCCAGCAGCTATGGACTCACCTATGGCTACACCTTC.

This clone was detected only a few times. The chain combines TRBV4-1 with TRBJ1-5, with 10 bases fitting TRBD1. This CDR3 is built from 14 residues. The germline CDR1 and CDR2 sequences are MGHRA and YSYEKL. V lost 3 bases to trimming and J lost 6 bases; unmatched junction nucleotides: 2. The CDR3 spells CASSQDRGIQPQHF. The CDR3 coding sequence is TGCGCCAGCAGCCAGGACAGGGGGATTCAGCCCCAGCATTTT.

CDR3 region: CASSLVVGGWFF. In DNA, the CDR3 is TGTGCCAGCAGCTTAGTGGTCGGGGGGTGGTTCTTC. The chain has TRBV7-2 and TRBJ2-1; 7 positions agree with TRBD2. The V segment lost 1 base and the J segment 15 bases; nucleotides outside the gene matches: 6. There are 12 residues in the CDR3. Germline lookup yields CDR1 SGHTA and CDR2 FQGNSA.

This clone was observed once. The chain carries TRBV2 and TRBJ1-2; TRBD1 agrees at 7 bases. V lost 6 bases, J lost 3 bases, and 4 bases stayed unmatched. This CDR3 is 13 amino acids long. The germline V gene has CDR1 SNHLY and CDR2 FYNNEI. CDR3 DNA sequence: TGTGCCAGCAGCCCCGGGACAGACTATGGCTACACCTTC. This translates into CASSPGTDYGYTF.

V gene TRBV7-2 combines with J gene TRBJ2-7, with a tentative D call TRBD1 (6 bases). The germline CDR1 and CDR2 sequences are SGHTA and FQGNSA. This CDR3 has 14 amino acids. Trimming stripped 4 bases from V and 4 bases from J, with 14 bases between. The CDR3: CASSSFGRGYEQYF. The CDR3 bases are TGTGCCAGCAGCTCCTTCGGCAGGGGATACGAGCAGTACTTC. Together with reference TRBV7-2 and TRBJ2-7, the CDR3 gives the full variable domain: GAGVSQSPSNKVTEKGKDVELRCDPISGHTALYWYRQSLGQGLEFLIYFQGNSAPDKSGLPSDRFSAERTGGSVSTLTIQRTQQEDSAVYLCASSSFGRGYEQYFGPGTRLTVT.